Listed here are 13 T cell receptor beta chains from one sample, sequenced in a study of blood T cell repertoires in COVID-19. Assay: immunoSEQ multiplex PCR; the TCRdb copy retains only in-frame clones and omits some. The data contain approximately 230,000 clones, approximately 84% of them seen just once; the ten biggest clones take up about 1.7%. Input material: PBMCs or T cells enriched from blood (not recorded which). The receptors were sampled from a man aged 40-49 years who had recovered from COVID-19.

The CDR3 loop reads CASSHLQGPNEQYF. CDR3 sequence (DNA): TGTGCCAGCAGCCACTTACAGGGCCCGAACGAGCAGTACTTC. The chain uses TRBV3-1 (or the pseudogene TRBV3-2) and TRBJ2-7, with D tentatively TRBD1 (6 bases). The CDR3 sequence is 14 residues long. V gave up 3 bases and J gave up 5 bases, with 14 bases separating them. Germline CDR1 reads LGHDT; CDR2 reads YNNKEL (reference sequence).

The rearrangement joins TRBV10-3 to TRBJ2-3, with 9 bases identical to TRBD2. This CDR3 spans 13 amino acids. Germline V CDR1 and CDR2: ENHRY, SYGVKD. The V and J ends lost 8 bases and 2 bases, in that order; junction bases with no gene match: 2. As DNA, the CDR3 is TGTGCCATCCTAGCGGGAATCACAGATACGCAGTATTTT. Translating it yields CAILAGITDTQYF.

The V gene is TRBV4-1, the J gene TRBJ2-3; TRBD2 matches at 8 bases. Germline V CDR1 and CDR2: MGHRA, YSYEKL. The CDR3 is 17 residues long. V shed 1 base and J 4 bases; nucleotides not matched to a gene: 10. CDR3 in amino acids: CASSQVPQREISDTQYF. The CDR3 DNA follows: TGCGCCAGCAGCCAAGTTCCCCAGCGGGAGATTTCAGATACGCAGTATTTT.

V gene TRBV5-4 combines with J gene TRBJ2-1; D gene ambiguous. The V end lost 1 base, the J end lost 10 bases, and 6 bases lay between the germline ends. The CDR3 is made up of 11 amino acids. Germline V gene sequence: CDR1 SGHNT, CDR2 YYREEE (reference sequence). CDR3 amino acids: CASSLTREQFF. The CDR3 coding sequence is TGTGCCAGCAGCTTGACCAGAGAGCAGTTCTTC. The full variable domain, in which reference TRBV5-4 and TRBJ2-1 provide the parts outside the CDR3, is ETGVTQSPTHLIKTRGQQVTLRCSSQSGHNTVSWYQQALGQGPQFIFQYYREEENGRGNFPPRFSGLQFPNYSSELNVNALELDDSALYLCASSLTREQFFGPGTRLTVL.

The chain recombines TRBV30 with TRBJ2-7; D is perhaps TRBD2 (5 bases). There are 16 residues in the CDR3. Germline V gives CDR1 GTSNPN, CDR2 SVGIG (reference sequence). Trimming cost V 4 bases and J 0 bases, with 19 bases left between them. The CDR3 bases are TGTGCCTGGACCCGAGGAGGAGCTCTCAGCTCCTACGAGCAGTACTTC. Amino acids: CAWTRGGALSSYEQYF.

V and J are TRBV25-1 and TRBJ1-2; 7 nucleotides line up with TRBD1. V shed 1 base, J shed 4 bases, and the junction held 9 bases outside the gene matches. Germline loops: CDR1 MGHDK, CDR2 SYGVNS. The CDR3 is made up of 16 amino acids. CDR3 nucleotides: TGTGCCAGCAGTGAATCCGTCGACGGGACAGCCTATGGCTACACCTTC. Residues: CASSESVDGTAYGYTF.

The chain joins TRBV19 to TRBJ1-2, with D perhaps matching TRBD1 (5 bases). Trimming removed 6 bases from V and 2 bases from J, with 19 bases in between. This CDR3 comprises 16 residues. Germline CDR1 and CDR2: LNHDA and SQIVND (reference sequence). The CDR3 loop is CASSNPLSGINYGYTF. In DNA, the CDR3 is TGTGCCAGTAGCAATCCTTTGTCAGGGATCAACTATGGCTACACCTTC.

With respect to this clone: At one end the junction does not follow the germline gene, possibly because of a read error. This sequence joins TRBV2 and TRBJ2-7; D is unclear. CDR1 and CDR2 (germline): SNHLY, FYNNEI. The CDR3 extends over 11 amino acids. In nucleotides, the CDR3 is TGTGCCAGCAGTGCATTCGAGACCGTACAGTTC. It specifies CASSAFETVQF.

The chain is built from TRBV6-1 and TRBJ1-5, with D unresolved. The CDR3 has 14 residues. V was shortened by 3 bases and J by 0 bases, with 6 bases between the two germline ends. CDR1 is MNHNS and CDR2 is SASEGT in the germline V gene. The CDR3 region is CASSEYYSNQPQHF. The CDR3 DNA follows: TGTGCCAGCAGTGAGTACTATAGCAATCAGCCCCAGCATTTT.

The V call is TRBV3-1 (or the pseudogene TRBV3-2), the J call TRBJ1-5; no clear D. In germline, CDR1 is LGHDT, CDR2 YNNKEL (reference sequence). The CDR3 covers 14 residues. Trimming removed 4 bases at V and 4 bases at J, with 11 bases between. CDR3 region: CASSRHRLNQPQHF. The CDR3 region has the DNA TGTGCCAGCAGCCGGCACAGATTAAATCAGCCCCAGCATTTT.

The chain employs TRBV2 and TRBJ1-5, with 7 bases lining up with TRBD1. Trimming cost V 6 bases and J 3 bases; bases outside gene matches: 8. The CDR3 loop spans 15 amino acids. In germline, CDR1 is SNHLY, CDR2 FYNNEI. The CDR3 nucleotides read TGTGCCAGCAGCGCCGAGGGGGCGAACAATCAGCCCCAGCATTTT. This encodes CASSAEGANNQPQHF.

This clone has a single count. The CDR3 DNA reads as TGTGCCAGCAGCTCCCGCGGAGAGTCCTACGAGCAGTACTTC. It yields the protein CASSSRGESYEQYF. The genes are TRBV3-1 (or the pseudogene TRBV3-2) and TRBJ2-7, with D unclear. The germline V and J ends were trimmed by 5 bases and 1 base, with 12 bases remaining between them. The CDR3 sequence is 14 residues long. Germline loops: CDR1 LGHDT, CDR2 YNNKEL (reference sequence).

This clone was recorded only once. The chain has TRBV3-1 (or the pseudogene TRBV3-2) and TRBJ1-6, with TRBD1 as a possible D gene (5 bases). Germline V gene data show CDR1 as LGHDT and CDR2 as YNNKEL (reference sequence). This CDR3 has 14 amino acids. V was cut by 0 bases and J by 9 bases, with 9 bases left in between. The CDR3 loop is CASSQDRVVSPLHF. CDR3 bases: TGTGCCAGCAGCCAAGACAGGGTCGTTTCACCCCTCCACTTT.